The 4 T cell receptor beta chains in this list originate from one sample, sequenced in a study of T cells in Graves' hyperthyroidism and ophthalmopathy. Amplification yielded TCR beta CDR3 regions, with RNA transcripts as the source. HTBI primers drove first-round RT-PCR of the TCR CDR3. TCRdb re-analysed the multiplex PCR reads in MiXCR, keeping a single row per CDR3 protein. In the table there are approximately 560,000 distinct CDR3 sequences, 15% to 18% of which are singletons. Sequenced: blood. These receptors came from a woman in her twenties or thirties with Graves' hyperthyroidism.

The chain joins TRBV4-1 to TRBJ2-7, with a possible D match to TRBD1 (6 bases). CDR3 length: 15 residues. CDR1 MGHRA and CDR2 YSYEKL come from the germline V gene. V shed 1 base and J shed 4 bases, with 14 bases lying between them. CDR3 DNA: TGCGCCAGCAGCCAAGTAACAGGGAATACGTACGAGCAGTACTTC. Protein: CASSQVTGNTYEQYF.

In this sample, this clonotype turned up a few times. In DNA form, the CDR3 reads TGTGCCATCAGCCCTAGACAGGGGGATGGTAATTCACCCCTCCACTTT. Its protein is CAISPRQGDGNSPLHF. J is TRBJ1-6 and V is TRBV10-3; 9 positions match TRBD1. The junction had 9 bases not matched to a gene; V was cut back by 6 bases and J by 6 bases. The CDR3 consists of 16 residues. Per the germline V gene, CDR1 is ENHRY and CDR2 is SYGVKD.

CDR3 DNA: TGTGCCAGCTCACGACAGGCGGCAACTAATGAAAAACTGTTTTTT. Residues: CASSRQAATNEKLFF. The V call is TRBV18, the J call TRBJ1-4, with D possibly being TRBD1 (6 bases). Trimming took 4 bases from V and 0 from J, leaving 9 bases between them. Per the germline V gene, CDR1 is KGHSH and CDR2 is LQKENI. The CDR3 runs to 15 residues.

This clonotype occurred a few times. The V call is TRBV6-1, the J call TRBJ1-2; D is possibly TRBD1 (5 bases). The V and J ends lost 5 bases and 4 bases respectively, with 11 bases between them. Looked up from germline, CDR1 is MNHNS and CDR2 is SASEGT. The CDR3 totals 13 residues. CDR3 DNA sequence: TGTGCCAGCAGTCGACAGAGAAGCTATGGCTACACCTTC. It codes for CASSRQRSYGYTF.